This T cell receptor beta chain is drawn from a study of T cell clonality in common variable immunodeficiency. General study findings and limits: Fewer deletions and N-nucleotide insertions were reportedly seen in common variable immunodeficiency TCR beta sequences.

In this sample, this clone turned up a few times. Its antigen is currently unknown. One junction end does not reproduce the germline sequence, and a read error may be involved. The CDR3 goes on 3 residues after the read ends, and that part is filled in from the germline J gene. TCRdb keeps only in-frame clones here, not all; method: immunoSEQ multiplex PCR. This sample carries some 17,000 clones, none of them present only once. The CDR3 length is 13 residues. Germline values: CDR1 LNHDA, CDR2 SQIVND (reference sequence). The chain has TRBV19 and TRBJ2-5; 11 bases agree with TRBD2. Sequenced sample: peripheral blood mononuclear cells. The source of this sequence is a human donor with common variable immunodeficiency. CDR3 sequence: CASRIAGGETQYF. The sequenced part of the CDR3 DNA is TGTGCCAGTAGGATAGCGGGGGGGGAGACC.